This TCR beta chain is from a study of T-cell memory formation after mild COVID-19. TCRdb fed the 5' RACE reads into MiXCR, producing one record per CDR3 protein. The sample holds about 130,000 distinct CDR3 sequences, approximately 6.2% seen once. This clonotype was seen more than once but under ten times. In germline, CDR1 is KGHDR, CDR2 SFDVKD. The V and J ends lost 5 bases and 8 bases respectively, with 11 bases between them. CDR3 length: 12 residues. The TCR sequence derives from an adult woman who had mild COVID-19 (a few samples of this study predate the infection). Cell type and time point are not known. Source material: PBMCs or a T cell subset sorted from them (not recorded which). The chain recombines TRBV24-1 with TRBJ1-2; no reliable D call. CDR3 bases: TGTGCCACCAGTGCGACGGGTGGGGGCTACACCTTC. This translates into CATSATGGGYTF.